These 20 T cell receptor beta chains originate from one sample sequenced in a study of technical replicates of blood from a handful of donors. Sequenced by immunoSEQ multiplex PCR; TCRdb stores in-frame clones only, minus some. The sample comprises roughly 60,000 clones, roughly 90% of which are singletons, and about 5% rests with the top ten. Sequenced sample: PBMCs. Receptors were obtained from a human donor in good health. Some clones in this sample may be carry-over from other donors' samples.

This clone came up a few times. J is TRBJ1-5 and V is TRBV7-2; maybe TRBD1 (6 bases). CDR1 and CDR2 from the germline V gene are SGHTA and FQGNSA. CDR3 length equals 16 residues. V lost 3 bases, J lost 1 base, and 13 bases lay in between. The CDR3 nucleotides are TGTGCCAGCAGCTTCGGACAGATCGCAAGCAATCAGCCCCAGCATTTT. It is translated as CASSFGQIASNQPQHF.

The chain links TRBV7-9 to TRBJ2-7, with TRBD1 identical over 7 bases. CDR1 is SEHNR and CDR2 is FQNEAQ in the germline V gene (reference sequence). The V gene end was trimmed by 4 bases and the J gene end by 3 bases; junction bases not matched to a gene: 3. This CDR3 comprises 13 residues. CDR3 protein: CASSSGQDYEQYF. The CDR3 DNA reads TGTGCCAGCAGCTCCGGACAGGACTACGAGCAGTACTTC.

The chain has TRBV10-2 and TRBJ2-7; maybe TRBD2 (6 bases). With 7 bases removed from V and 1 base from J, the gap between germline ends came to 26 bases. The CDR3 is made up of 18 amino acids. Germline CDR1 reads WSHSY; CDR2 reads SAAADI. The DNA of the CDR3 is TGCGCCAGCACCGTCGGGGGATACCCTAACCAATTATCCTACGAGCAGTACTTC. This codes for CASTVGGYPNQLSYEQYF.

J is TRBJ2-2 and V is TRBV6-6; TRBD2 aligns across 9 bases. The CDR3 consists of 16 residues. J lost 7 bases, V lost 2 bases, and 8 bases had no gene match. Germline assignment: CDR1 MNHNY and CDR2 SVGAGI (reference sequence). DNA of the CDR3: TGTGCCAGCAGTTACCCCCGGATAGCGGGAGACGGGGAGCTGTTTTTT. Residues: CASSYPRIAGDGELFF.

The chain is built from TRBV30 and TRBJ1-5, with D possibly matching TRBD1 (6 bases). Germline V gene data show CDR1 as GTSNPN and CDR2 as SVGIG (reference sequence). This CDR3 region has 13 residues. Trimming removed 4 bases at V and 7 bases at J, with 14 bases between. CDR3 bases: TGTGCCTGGACTCGGGCAGGGGAACAGCCCCAGCATTTT. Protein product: CAWTRAGEQPQHF.

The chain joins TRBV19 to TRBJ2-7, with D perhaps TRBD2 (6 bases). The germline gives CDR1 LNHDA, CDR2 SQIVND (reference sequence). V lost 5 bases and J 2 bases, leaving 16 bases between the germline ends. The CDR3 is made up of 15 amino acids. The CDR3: CASSFGPGETYEQYF. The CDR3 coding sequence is TGTGCCAGTAGTTTTGGACCGGGGGAGACCTACGAGCAGTACTTC.

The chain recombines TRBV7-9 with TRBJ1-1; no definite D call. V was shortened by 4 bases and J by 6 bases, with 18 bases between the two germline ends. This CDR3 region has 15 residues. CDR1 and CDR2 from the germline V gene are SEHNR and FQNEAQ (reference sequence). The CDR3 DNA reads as TGTGCCAGCAGCTCCGAGAGGACGGGGTACGCTGAAGCTTTCTTT. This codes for CASSSERTGYAEAFF.

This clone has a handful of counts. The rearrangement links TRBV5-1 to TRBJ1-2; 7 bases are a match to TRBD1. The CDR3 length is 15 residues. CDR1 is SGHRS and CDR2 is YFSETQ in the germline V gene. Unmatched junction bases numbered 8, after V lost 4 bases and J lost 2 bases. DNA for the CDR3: TGCGCCAGCAGCCCCACGGCAGGGGGAAACTATGGCTACACCTTC. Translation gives CASSPTAGGNYGYTF. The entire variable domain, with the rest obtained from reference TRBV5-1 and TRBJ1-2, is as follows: KAGVTQTPRYLIKTRGQQVTLSCSPISGHRSVSWYQQTPGQGLQFLFEYFSETQRNKGNFPGRFSGRQFSNSRSEMNVSTLELGDSALYLCASSPTAGGNYGYTFGSGTRLTVV.

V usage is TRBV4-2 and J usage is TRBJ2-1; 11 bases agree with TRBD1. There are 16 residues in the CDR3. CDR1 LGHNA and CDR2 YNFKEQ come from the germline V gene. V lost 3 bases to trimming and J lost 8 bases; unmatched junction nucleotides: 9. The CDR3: CASSHGQGASLYEQFF. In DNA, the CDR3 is TGTGCCAGCAGCCACGGACAGGGGGCGTCGTTGTATGAGCAGTTCTTC.

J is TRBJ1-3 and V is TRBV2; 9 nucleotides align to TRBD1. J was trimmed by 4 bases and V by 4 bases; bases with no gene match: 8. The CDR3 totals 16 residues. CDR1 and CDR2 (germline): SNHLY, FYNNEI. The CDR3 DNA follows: TGTGCCAGCAGTGTCGCAGCGGACAGGGGAGGAAACACCATATATTTT. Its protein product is CASSVAADRGGNTIYF.

This CDR3 is CASTLGGRSNYGYTF. The CDR3 DNA sequence: TGTGCCAGCACCCTGGGGGGGCGCTCTAACTATGGCTACACCTTC. This rearrangement joins TRBV5-4 to TRBJ1-2; D is possibly TRBD1 (6 bases). CDR3 length equals 15 residues. Trimming stripped 6 bases from V and 0 bases from J, with 15 bases between. Looked up from germline, CDR1 is SGHNT and CDR2 is YYREEE (reference sequence).

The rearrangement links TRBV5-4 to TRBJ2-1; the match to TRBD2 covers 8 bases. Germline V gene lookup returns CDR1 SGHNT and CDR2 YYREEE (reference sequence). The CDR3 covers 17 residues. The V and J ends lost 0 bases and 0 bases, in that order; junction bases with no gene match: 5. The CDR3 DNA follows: TGTGCCAGCAGCTTGGGTACTAGCGGTAGCTCCTACAATGAGCAGTTCTTC. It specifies CASSLGTSGSSYNEQFF.

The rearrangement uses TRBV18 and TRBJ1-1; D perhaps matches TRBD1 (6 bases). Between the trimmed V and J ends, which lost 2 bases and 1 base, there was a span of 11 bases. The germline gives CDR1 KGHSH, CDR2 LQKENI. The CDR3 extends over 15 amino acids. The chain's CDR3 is CASSPSQGGNTEAFF. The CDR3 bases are TGTGCCAGCTCACCATCCCAAGGGGGGAACACTGAAGCTTTCTTT.

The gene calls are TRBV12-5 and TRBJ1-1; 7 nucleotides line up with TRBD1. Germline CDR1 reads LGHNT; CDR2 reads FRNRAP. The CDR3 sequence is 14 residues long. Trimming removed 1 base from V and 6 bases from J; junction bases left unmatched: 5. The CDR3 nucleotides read TGTGCTAGTGGTTTGGCAGGGGGAACGTCTGAAGCTTTCTTT. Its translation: CASGLAGGTSEAFF.

CDR3 DNA: TGTGCCAGCAGGGACGACAGGGCCGGCTATGGCTACACCTTC. Its protein is CASRDDRAGYGYTF. The J gene is TRBJ1-2, the V gene TRBV6-1; 7 positions agree with TRBD1. After removal of 6 bases from V and 4 bases from J, the junction contained 8 bases not matched to a gene. Germline CDR1 and CDR2: MNHNS and SASEGT. The CDR3 has 14 residues.

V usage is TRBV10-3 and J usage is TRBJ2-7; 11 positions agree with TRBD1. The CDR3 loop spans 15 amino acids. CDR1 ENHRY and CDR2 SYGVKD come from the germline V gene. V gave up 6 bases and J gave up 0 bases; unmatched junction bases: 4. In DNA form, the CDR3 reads TGTGCCATCAGCTCCGGGACAGGGGGCTCCTACGAGCAGTACTTC. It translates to CAISSGTGGSYEQYF.

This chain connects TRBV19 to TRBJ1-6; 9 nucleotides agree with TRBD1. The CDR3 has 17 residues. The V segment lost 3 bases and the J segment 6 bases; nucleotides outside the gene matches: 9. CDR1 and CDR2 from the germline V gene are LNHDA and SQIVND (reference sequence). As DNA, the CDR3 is TGTGCCAGTAGTATTTCCGGGACAGGGTTTTCTAATTCACCCCTCCACTTT. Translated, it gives CASSISGTGFSNSPLHF.

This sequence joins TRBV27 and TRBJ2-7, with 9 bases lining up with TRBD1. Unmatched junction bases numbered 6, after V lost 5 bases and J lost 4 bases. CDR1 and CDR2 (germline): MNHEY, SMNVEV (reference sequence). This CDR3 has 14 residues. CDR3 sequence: CASSPRDRVYEQYF. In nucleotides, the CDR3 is TGTGCCAGCAGTCCGCGGGACAGGGTTTACGAGCAGTACTTC.

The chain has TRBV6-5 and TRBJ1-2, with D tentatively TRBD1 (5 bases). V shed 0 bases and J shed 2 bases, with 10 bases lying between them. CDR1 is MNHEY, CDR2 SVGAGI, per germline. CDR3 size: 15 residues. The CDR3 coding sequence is TGTGCCAGCAGTTACTCGGAATCAGGGAACTATGGCTACACCTTC. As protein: CASSYSESGNYGYTF.

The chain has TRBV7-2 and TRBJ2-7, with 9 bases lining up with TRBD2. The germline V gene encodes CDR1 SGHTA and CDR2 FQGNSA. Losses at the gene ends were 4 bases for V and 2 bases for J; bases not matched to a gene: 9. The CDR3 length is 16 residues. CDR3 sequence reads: CASSSSGTSSTYEQYF. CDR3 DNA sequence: TGTGCCAGCAGCTCCTCCGGGACTAGCAGCACCTACGAGCAGTACTTC.